These 10 T cell receptor beta chains were sequenced from one sample in a study of blood T cell repertoires in COVID-19 (dated by TCRdb to about 2020). Receptor libraries were prepared by the immunoSEQ multiplex PCR assay. The clones in this table, taken by TCRdb from immuneACCESS, are in-frame only. Not every clone is retained; where verified, under half of the shortfall comes from an unresolved V gene, and the cause of the rest is unknown. Here the sample has around 78,000 clones; roughly 88% occur a single time. The ten biggest clones cover less than 35% of the sample. The material sequenced was peripheral blood. These receptors were collected from a man aged 45-65 years with active or convalescent COVID-19.

The V call is TRBV6-5, the J call TRBJ2-7; 8 bases fit TRBD2. The CDR3 runs to 13 residues. With 7 bases clipped from V and 0 bases from J, the junction kept 2 bases outside the gene matches. Germline CDR1 MNHEY, CDR2 SVGAGI. The CDR3 sequence: CASKREGSYEQYF. CDR3 nucleotide sequence: TGTGCCAGCAAACGGGAGGGCTCCTACGAGCAGTACTTC.

J is TRBJ2-5 and V is TRBV30; 12 nucleotides match TRBD1. This CDR3 contains 15 residues. V was pared by 1 base and J by 4 bases, with 4 bases of the junction left unmatched. Germline-derived CDR1 and CDR2 are GTSNPN and SVGIG (reference sequence). In nucleotides, the CDR3 is TGTGCCTGGAGTGAATGGGACAGGGGGCGAGAGACCCAGTACTTC. Protein: CAWSEWDRGRETQYF.

The chain joins TRBV11-2 to TRBJ1-3; the D gene is possibly TRBD1 (5 bases). The V end lost 5 bases, the J end lost 3 bases, and 11 bases lay between the germline ends. The CDR3 consists of 14 residues. Germline assignment: CDR1 SGHAT and CDR2 FQNNGV. Here the CDR3 reads CASSNSRVGNTIYF. CDR3 bases: TGTGCCAGCAGCAACTCCAGGGTTGGAAACACCATATATTTT.

This chain uses TRBV11-2 with TRBJ2-5; weak D call: TRBD1 (5 bases). Germline values: CDR1 SGHAT, CDR2 FQNNGV. The CDR3 loop spans 13 amino acids. V shed 4 bases and J shed 5 bases, with 11 bases lying between them. The CDR3 loop is CASSSRRVETQYF. The CDR3 DNA reads as TGTGCCAGCAGCTCTCGCAGGGTCGAGACCCAGTACTTC.

The genes are TRBV6-2 or TRBV6-3 and TRBJ2-5; D not resolved. Germline-derived CDR1 and CDR2 are MNHEY and SVGEGT. V lost 3 bases to trimming and J lost 5 bases, with 4 bases between them. The CDR3 has 11 residues. CDR3: CASSYRETQYF. CDR3 DNA: TGTGCCAGCAGTTATCGGGAGACCCAGTACTTC.

This chain uses TRBV28 with TRBJ1-2; 8 bases map to TRBD1. The CDR3 contains 13 residues. V was pared by 6 bases and J by 6 bases, with 6 bases of the junction left unmatched. Germline V gene lookup returns CDR1 MDHEN and CDR2 SYDVKM. The DNA of the CDR3 is TGTGCCAGCAGGAAACAGGGGGTAAATGGCTACACCTTC. This sequence encodes CASRKQGVNGYTF.

V usage is TRBV19 and J usage is TRBJ1-6; TRBD1 matches 7 bases. CDR1 is LNHDA, CDR2 SQIVND, per germline (reference sequence). This CDR3 comprises 14 residues. Losses at the gene ends were 6 bases for V and 5 bases for J; bases not matched to a gene: 4. For the CDR3, the DNA is TGTGCCAGTAGCGGACAGGTCAATAATTCACCCCTCCACTTT. This gives the protein CASSGQVNNSPLHF.

This chain joins TRBV27 and TRBJ1-2, with 7 bases aligning to TRBD1. Germline lookup yields CDR1 MNHEY and CDR2 SMNVEV (reference sequence). The J segment lost 4 bases and the V segment lost 1 base, leaving 9 bases of the junction unmatched. The CDR3 covers 16 residues. Here the CDR3 reads CASSLFSGTDFYGYTF. The CDR3 DNA is TGTGCCAGCAGTTTATTCTCCGGGACAGACTTCTATGGCTACACCTTC.

The genes are TRBV2 and TRBJ1-2; TRBD1 agrees at 7 bases. This CDR3 has 12 residues. V was pared by 9 bases and J by 4 bases, with 5 bases of the junction left unmatched. The germline CDR1 and CDR2 sequences are SNHLY and FYNNEI. The CDR3 DNA follows: TGTGCCAGTACAGGGGTCGGCTATGGCTACACCTTC. Its protein product is CASTGVGYGYTF.

This chain joins TRBV10-3 and TRBJ1-1; D is possibly TRBD1 (6 bases). This CDR3 has 14 amino acids. The germline gives CDR1 ENHRY, CDR2 SYGVKD. Trimming cost V 7 bases and J 5 bases, with 17 bases left between them. The CDR3 protein is CAIKAYREGTEAFF. In DNA, the CDR3 is TGTGCCATCAAGGCGTACAGGGAGGGAACTGAAGCTTTCTTT.